The 30 T cell receptor beta chains below were found in one sample sequenced in a study of T-cell memory formation after mild COVID-19. TCRdb reprocessed the 5' RACE reads with MiXCR, giving one entry per CDR3 protein. Of fewer than 50,000 distinct CDR3 sequences listed, around 12% were seen once; the top ten hold more than 20%. Sequencing was performed on PBMCs or a T cell subset sorted from them (not recorded which). The receptors shown here come from a man aged 18 to 29 who had mild COVID-19 (a few samples of this study predate the infection). Cell type and time point are not known.

This clonotype appeared a few times. The chain uses TRBV28 and TRBJ2-1; D may be TRBD2 (6 bases). Germline V gene data show CDR1 as MDHEN and CDR2 as SYDVKM. V lost 11 bases and J 2 bases, leaving 16 bases between the germline ends. CDR3 size: 14 residues. The CDR3 here is CAGSGTLTYNEQFF. As DNA, the CDR3 is TGTGCCGGTTCCGGGACTCTGACCTACAATGAGCAGTTCTTC.

At least ten counts were recorded for this clonotype. V usage is TRBV12-5 and J usage is TRBJ2-3; 8 nucleotides align to TRBD2. The CDR3 spans 18 residues. Per the germline V gene, CDR1 is LGHNT and CDR2 is FRNRAP. J gave up 2 bases and V 5 bases, and 15 bases lay outside the gene matches. DNA of the CDR3: TGTGCTAGTGGTACCTCCGTAACGCGGGGGGAAGACACAGATACGCAGTATTTT. Protein: CASGTSVTRGEDTDTQYF. The whole variable domain, filled in from reference TRBV12-5 and TRBJ2-3, reads DARVTQTPRHKVTEMGQEVTMRCQPILGHNTVFWYRQTMMQGLELLAYFRNRAPLDDSGMPKDRFSAEMPDATLATLKIQPSEPRDSAVYFCASGTSVTRGEDTDTQYFGPGTRLTVL.

Only a few counts were recorded for this clonotype. The chain joins TRBV19 to TRBJ1-2; D unresolved. The CDR3 contains 12 residues. CDR1 LNHDA and CDR2 SQIVND come from the germline V gene (reference sequence). Trimming left V 3 bases short and J 7 bases short, with 9 bases between. CDR3 DNA sequence: TGTGCCAGTAGTATCGAAAGGGTTGGCTACACCTTC. Its protein product is CASSIERVGYTF.

This clonotype was seen more than once but under ten times. The J gene is TRBJ2-1, the V gene TRBV7-2; D not resolved. The CDR3 spans 15 residues. The germline V gene has CDR1 SGHTA and CDR2 FQGNSA. V was pared by 2 bases and J by 4 bases, with 12 bases between. The CDR3 DNA reads as TGTGCCAGCAGCTTACAAACAGCTAGTTACAATGAGCAGTTCTTC. Translating gives CASSLQTASYNEQFF.

The chain employs TRBV6-5 and TRBJ1-2; D possibly corresponds to TRBD1 (6 bases). The ends were cut back, 2 bases at V and 8 bases at J, with 18 bases in the middle. This CDR3 region has 15 residues. In germline, CDR1 is MNHEY, CDR2 SVGAGI. CDR3: CASSYRGADTPGYTF. In nucleotides, the CDR3 is TGTGCCAGCAGTTACAGGGGGGCGGACACTCCAGGCTACACCTTC.

The chain joins TRBV10-3 to TRBJ1-1; D is possibly TRBD1 (5 bases). The V gene's germline CDR1 is ENHRY and CDR2 SYGVKD. Trimming left V 7 bases short and J 0 bases short, with 12 bases between. The CDR3 has 14 amino acids. The DNA for the CDR3 is TGTGCCATCAAAAAGACAGACATGAACACTGAAGCTTTCTTT. Translated, it gives CAIKKTDMNTEAFF.

This clonotype occurred many times. The J gene is TRBJ2-7, the V gene TRBV5-1, with 8 bases identical to TRBD1. Germline-derived CDR1 and CDR2 are SGHRS and YFSETQ. The CDR3 runs to 15 residues. The junction had 11 bases not matched to a gene; V was cut back by 0 bases and J by 9 bases. CDR3 sequence reads: CASSLDSQGGVVQYF. The CDR3 DNA reads as TGCGCCAGCAGCTTGGATTCACAGGGGGGTGTAGTGCAGTACTTC. The entire variable domain, with the rest obtained from reference TRBV5-1 and TRBJ2-7, is as follows: KAGVTQTPRYLIKTRGQQVTLSCSPISGHRSVSWYQQTPGQGLQFLFEYFSETQRNKGNFPGRFSGRQFSNSRSEMNVSTLELGDSALYLCASSLDSQGGVVQYFGPGTRLTVT.

This clonotype has a handful of counts. The chain couples TRBV9 to TRBJ2-5; tentatively, D is TRBD2 (6 bases). Germline CDR1 SGDLS, CDR2 YYNGEE. Trimming cost V 4 bases and J 5 bases, with 21 bases left between them. The CDR3 has 16 amino acids. CDR3 sequence reads: CASSPSGGIGRETQYF. The DNA of the CDR3 is TGTGCCAGCAGCCCCTCCGGCGGTATAGGGAGGGAGACCCAGTACTTC.

The sample holds many counts of this clonotype. The chain combines TRBV6-5 with TRBJ2-5; possible D gene TRBD1, 5 bases. Trimming left V 5 bases short and J 5 bases short, with 12 bases between. Germline V gene sequence: CDR1 MNHEY, CDR2 SVGAGI. CDR3 length: 13 amino acids. The CDR3 DNA reads as TGTGCCAGCAGTCCCATGGGGCTTGAGACCCAGTACTTC. It is translated as CASSPMGLETQYF.

This clonotype was picked up a small number of times. The chain combines TRBV27 with TRBJ1-2, with D perhaps TRBD1 (6 bases). This CDR3 has 14 amino acids. The V gene lost 5 bases and the J gene lost 7 bases, with 17 bases spanning the gap. Germline lookup yields CDR1 MNHEY and CDR2 SMNVEV (reference sequence). CDR3 protein: CASSPTGPRGGYTF. The CDR3 coding sequence is TGTGCCAGCAGTCCGACAGGTCCCCGGGGTGGCTACACCTTC.

The gene calls are TRBV3-1 and TRBJ1-2; 9 nucleotides agree with TRBD1. The trim removed 4 bases at V and 3 bases at J, leaving 6 bases unmatched. CDR1 is LGHDT and CDR2 is YNNKEL in the germline V gene (reference sequence). This CDR3 contains 15 residues. In DNA form, the CDR3 reads TGTGCCAGCAGCCTGAGGACAGGGGTGGACTATGGCTACACCTTC. The encoded protein is CASSLRTGVDYGYTF.

This clonotype appeared a few times. The chain couples TRBV28 to TRBJ2-3; D may be TRBD1 or TRBD2 (6 bases each). Trimming left V 10 bases short and J 1 base short, with 15 bases between. The CDR3 totals 14 residues. The V gene's germline CDR1 is MDHEN and CDR2 SYDVKM. The CDR3 DNA sequence: TGTGCCACCCACGGGGGCCCAGGCACAGATACGCAGTATTTT. Protein: CATHGGPGTDTQYF.

This clonotype came up a few times. The chain carries TRBV6-2 or TRBV6-3 and TRBJ2-7; tentative D call: TRBD2 (6 bases). CDR3 length: 14 amino acids. Germline V CDR1 and CDR2: MNHEY, SVGEGT. Trimming removed 0 bases at V and 5 bases at J, with 11 bases between. The CDR3 sequence is CASSYSGGWNEQYV. In DNA, the CDR3 is TGTGCCAGCAGTTACTCCGGGGGTTGGAACGAGCAGTACGTC.

The chain is built from TRBV18 and TRBJ1-3; the D gene is possibly TRBD1 (5 bases). V lost 3 bases and J lost 0, with 12 bases in between. Germline V gives CDR1 KGHSH, CDR2 LQKENI. This CDR3 is 16 amino acids long. CDR3 in DNA: TGTGCCAGCTCACCGACACAGGCCTTCTCTGGAAACACCATATATTTT. Translating gives CASSPTQAFSGNTIYF.

The chain is built from TRBV6-5 and TRBJ2-4; D is tentatively TRBD1 or TRBD2 (7 bases each). Trimming pared 6 bases from V and 9 bases from J, leaving 15 bases between. Germline CDR1 is MNHEY and CDR2 is SVGAGI. The CDR3 totals 13 residues. In nucleotides, the CDR3 is TGTGCCAGCAGAGACAGGGAGGGGGGCATTCAGTACTTC. Amino acids: CASRDREGGIQYF.

This clonotype was recorded at least ten times. The rearrangement uses TRBV5-1 and TRBJ2-3; 7 bases map to TRBD1. V lost 4 bases, J lost 2 bases, and 7 bases stayed unmatched. Per the germline V gene, CDR1 is SGHRS and CDR2 is YFSETQ. This CDR3 is 15 amino acids long. This chain's CDR3 is CASSLRTGVTDTQYF. The CDR3 nucleotides read TGCGCCAGCAGCCTAAGGACAGGAGTCACAGATACGCAGTATTTT.

This clonotype was seen many times. The chain combines TRBV20-1 with TRBJ2-1, with D possibly being TRBD1 (5 bases). The CDR3 covers 13 residues. V was trimmed by 0 bases and J by 9 bases, leaving 12 bases between them. Germline V gene sequence: CDR1 DFQATT, CDR2 SNEGSKA (reference sequence). The CDR3 nucleotides read TGCAGTGCTAGAGACCCCCCCCAGGGTGAGCAGTTCTTC. Its protein product is CSARDPPQGEQFF.

This clonotype has at least ten counts. The chain has TRBV10-2 and TRBJ2-5; D not resolved. The CDR3 has 11 residues. Trimming took off 4 bases at V and 4 bases at J, with 4 bases between the two ends. Looked up from germline, CDR1 is WSHSY and CDR2 is SAAADI. CDR3 amino acids: CASSVTETQYF. CDR3 DNA: TGCGCCAGCAGTGTGACAGAGACCCAGTACTTC.

In its sample, this clonotype was seen a few times. Written as DNA, the CDR3 is TGTGCCAGCAGCCTAGGAGCGACGGGTTCCTACGAGCAGTACTTC. It specifies CASSLGATGSYEQYF. This sequence joins TRBV7-2 and TRBJ2-7; the D is unclear. The length of the CDR3 is 15 residues. Germline assignment: CDR1 SGHTA and CDR2 FQGNSA. Trimming stripped 5 bases from V and 1 base from J, with 15 bases between.

Only one count was recorded for this clonotype. The V and J genes are TRBV2 and TRBJ1-5; 9 nucleotides match TRBD1. The germline V gene encodes CDR1 SNHLY and CDR2 FYNNEI. The CDR3 is made up of 12 amino acids. V was clipped by 6 bases and J by 7 bases; unmatched bases: 1. The CDR3 protein is CASRGTGQPQHF. CDR3 coding DNA: TGTGCCAGCAGGGGGACAGGGCAGCCCCAGCATTTT.

This chain joins TRBV2 and TRBJ2-6, with D unclear. The length of the CDR3 is 15 residues. Trimming pared 2 bases from V and 2 bases from J, leaving 7 bases between. Germline CDR1 SNHLY, CDR2 FYNNEI. CDR3 region: CASSERSPGANVLTF. In DNA, the CDR3 is TGTGCCAGCAGTGAAAGGTCCCCTGGGGCCAACGTCCTGACTTTC.

The chain has TRBV19 and TRBJ1-6; D uncertain. The V and J ends lost 11 bases and 7 bases respectively, with 9 bases between them. Germline V lookup: CDR1 LNHDA, CDR2 SQIVND (reference sequence). The CDR3 sequence is 11 residues long. CDR3 sequence (DNA): TGTGCCGGTGGGGAAAATTCACCCCTCCACTTT. Translation: CAGGENSPLHF.

As regards this clonotype: One end of the junction fails to match germline, which may point to a read error. The gene calls are TRBV7-4 and TRBJ2-3; D unresolved. CDR1 is SGHVT, CDR2 SQSDAQ, per germline. CDR3 length equals 13 residues. As DNA, the CDR3 is TGTGCCTGCAGTTTTTCCGGCACAGATACGCAGTATTTT. This encodes CACSFSGTDTQYF.

The rearrangement links TRBV12-3 or TRBV12-4 to TRBJ1-2; D is uncertain. CDR3 length: 15 amino acids. With 2 bases removed from V and 7 bases from J, the gap between germline ends came to 17 bases. This CDR3 is CASSLRRAIGLGYTF. The CDR3 DNA reads TGTGCCAGCAGTTTACGCCGAGCAATCGGTCTTGGCTACACCTTC.

The chain combines TRBV20-1 with TRBJ1-6; the match to TRBD1 covers 9 bases. Germline loops: CDR1 DFQATT, CDR2 SNEGSKA (reference sequence). Trimming cost V 3 bases and J 9 bases; bases outside gene matches: 6. The CDR3 loop spans 14 amino acids. Here the CDR3 reads CSARAGTGSSPLHF. The CDR3 DNA reads as TGCAGTGCTAGGGCTGGGACAGGGAGTTCACCCCTCCACTTT.

The J gene is TRBJ1-3, the V gene TRBV7-2, with D unresolved. CDR1 is SGHTA, CDR2 FQGNSA, per germline. The CDR3 sequence is 15 residues long. Trimming removed 6 bases from V and 10 bases from J, with 22 bases in between. CDR3 amino acids: CASSPRSAPKGTIYF. The CDR3 coding sequence is TGTGCCAGCAGTCCCCGGTCGGCTCCTAAAGGGACCATATATTTT. The full variable domain, with the rest looked up from reference TRBV7-2 and TRBJ1-3, is GAGVSQSPSNKVTEKGKDVELRCDPISGHTALYWYRQSLGQGLEFLIYFQGNSAPDKSGLPSDRFSAERTGGSVSTLTIQRTQQEDSAVYLCASSPRSAPKGTIYFGEGSWLTVV.

This clonotype was seen ten or more times. The chain carries TRBV4-3 and TRBJ1-2, with TRBD1 identical over 9 bases. CDR1 LGHNA and CDR2 YSLEER come from the germline V gene. With V trimmed by 0 bases and J by 7 bases, 6 bases remained unmatched. This CDR3 region has 15 residues. The CDR3 here is CASSQDKDRGLGYTF. In DNA, the CDR3 is TGCGCCAGCAGCCAAGATAAGGACAGGGGCCTTGGCTACACCTTC.

This sequence joins TRBV29-1 and TRBJ1-1, with D possibly TRBD1 on 6 matching bases. This CDR3 comprises 14 residues. Germline-derived CDR1 and CDR2 are SQVTM and ANQGSEA. With 0 bases removed from V and 5 bases from J, the gap between germline ends came to 13 bases. In nucleotides, the CDR3 is TGCAGCGTTGAAGAAGGGGGGCTGGGGACTGAAGCTTTCTTT. This encodes CSVEEGGLGTEAFF.

This clonotype turned up a few times. The V and J genes are TRBV6-2 or TRBV6-3 and TRBJ2-3; D not resolved. The ends were cut back, 7 bases at V and 4 bases at J, with 12 bases in the middle. Per germline, CDR1 MNHEY and CDR2 SVGEGT. The CDR3 runs 13 residues. CDR3 sequence: CASKVTGADTQYF. Here the CDR3 DNA reads TGTGCCAGCAAGGTCACGGGTGCAGATACGCAGTATTTT.

This clonotype has more than one count but fewer than ten. The J gene is TRBJ2-4, the V gene TRBV20-1, with 7 bases that match TRBD1. This CDR3 spans 15 amino acids. The V segment lost 5 bases and the J segment 0 bases; nucleotides outside the gene matches: 7. In germline, CDR1 is DFQATT, CDR2 SNEGSKA (reference sequence). The CDR3 protein is CSAPWTGLAKNIQYF. CDR3 in DNA: TGCAGTGCTCCTTGGACAGGACTAGCCAAAAACATTCAGTACTTC.